One and the same sample provided the 23 T cell receptor beta chains below, sequenced in a study of Graves' ophthalmopathy and Graves' hyperthyroidism. Amplified material comprised TCR beta CDR3 regions derived from RNA transcripts. HTBI primers primed a first-round RT-PCR, and a second-round multiplex PCR followed. TCRdb recomputed calls from the multiplex PCR reads with MiXCR, one row per CDR3 protein. The sample lists about 400,000 distinct CDR3 sequences, 15% occurring once. The sequenced sample was peripheral blood. The receptor set was obtained from a woman between 18 and 30 years old with stable Graves' hyperthyroidism.

At least ten counts were recorded for this clonotype. The chain is built from TRBV20-1 and TRBJ1-2; 7 positions agree with TRBD1. Germline V gene sequence: CDR1 DFQATT, CDR2 SNEGSKA (reference sequence). CDR3 length: 10 residues. V lost 5 bases and J lost 6; bases outside the gene matches: 0. The CDR3 nucleotides are TGCAGTGCTGACAGGGATGGCTACACCTTC. Translation gives CSADRDGYTF.

This clonotype was observed at least ten times. This chain joins TRBV29-1 and TRBJ1-2; D is unclear. This CDR3 region has 10 residues. Germline loops: CDR1 SQVTM, CDR2 ANQGSEA. Trimming took 3 bases from V and 4 from J, leaving 3 bases between them. The CDR3 reads CSVDLYGYTF. The CDR3 nucleotides are TGCAGCGTTGACCTCTATGGCTACACCTTC. Using reference TRBV29-1 and TRBJ1-2 for the parts outside the CDR3, the full variable domain is SAVISQKPSRDICQRGTSLTIQCQVDSQVTMMFWYRQQPGQSLTLIATANQGSEATYESGFVIDKFPISRPNLTFSTLTVSNMSPEDSSIYLCSVDLYGYTFGSGTRLTVV.

At least ten counts were recorded for this clonotype. V usage is TRBV11-2 and J usage is TRBJ2-7; no clear D gene. Trimming shortened V by 5 bases and J by 3 bases, and 8 bases separated the two germline ends. From germline, CDR1 is SGHAT and CDR2 FQNNGV. This CDR3 has 12 amino acids. The CDR3 DNA sequence: TGTGCCAGCAGCGAGCCGCGCTACGAGCAGTACTTC. It specifies CASSEPRYEQYF.

In this sample, this clonotype turned up many times. The V gene is TRBV15, the J gene TRBJ1-2, with 9 bases lining up with TRBD1. The germline CDR1 and CDR2 sequences are LNHNV and YYDKDF (reference sequence). V gave up 4 bases and J gave up 6 bases; unmatched junction bases: 6. This CDR3 is built from 14 residues. CDR3 protein: CATSMSGTGHGYTF. As DNA, the CDR3 is TGTGCCACCAGCATGTCGGGGACAGGGCATGGCTACACCTTC. Variable domain in full (rest from reference TRBV15 and TRBJ1-2): DAMVIQNPRYQVTQFGKPVTLSCSQTLNHNVMYWYQQKSSQAPKLLFHYYDKDFNNEADTPDNFQSRRPNTSFCFLDIRSPGLGDTAMYLCATSMSGTGHGYTFGSGTRLTVV.

This clonotype was seen at least ten times. The rearrangement links TRBV5-6 to TRBJ1-1; D gene ambiguous. Between the trimmed V and J ends, which lost 1 base and 4 bases, there was a span of 17 bases. The V gene's germline CDR1 is SGHDT and CDR2 YYEEEE. The CDR3 sequence is 16 residues long. The CDR3 DNA reads as TGTGCCAGCAGCTTGTTGGGGTTTGGTCGGGTCACTGAAGCTTTCTTT. This sequence encodes CASSLLGFGRVTEAFF.

The sample holds many counts of this clonotype. The chain is built from TRBV4-2 and TRBJ2-7; D possibly corresponds to TRBD1 (5 bases). Germline CDR1 LGHNA, CDR2 YNFKEQ. The ends were cut back, 6 bases at V and 7 bases at J, with 13 bases in the middle. The length of the CDR3 is 12 residues. DNA of the CDR3: TGTGCCAGCAGTCCAGGGTACGAAGAGCAGTACTTC. Residues: CASSPGYEEQYF.

This chain uses TRBV3-1 with TRBJ2-7; D gene ambiguous. V shed 0 bases and J shed 2 bases, with 8 bases lying between them. CDR1 and CDR2 (germline): LGHDT, YNNKEL (reference sequence). CDR3 length: 14 residues. In DNA, the CDR3 is TGTGCCAGCAGCCAAGATCTTTCCCCCTACGAGCAGTACTTC. It is translated as CASSQDLSPYEQYF.

This clonotype was recorded many times. V is TRBV12-3 or TRBV12-4 and J is TRBJ1-2; maybe TRBD1 (5 bases). Trimming shortened V by 6 bases and J by 4 bases, and 18 bases separated the two germline ends. This CDR3 contains 15 residues. In DNA, the CDR3 is TGTGCCAGCAGCTATTCGATGGGGGTGGGCTATGGCTACACCTTC. It yields the protein CASSYSMGVGYGYTF.

The table lists this clonotype with many counts. The junction does not match germline at one end; this may be a read error. This chain joins TRBV6-5 and TRBJ1-2, with TRBD1 identical over 8 bases. CDR3 length equals 15 residues. Germline V gives CDR1 MNHEY, CDR2 SVGAGI. The CDR3 spells CASGYSQGADYGYTF. CDR3 coding DNA: TGTGCCAGCGGTTACTCTCAGGGGGCGGACTATGGCTACACCTTC.

The chain carries TRBV2 and TRBJ1-1; 8 nucleotides line up with TRBD1. J gave up 4 bases and V 3 bases, and 4 bases lay outside the gene matches. The CDR3 contains 14 residues. Germline V gene data show CDR1 as SNHLY and CDR2 as FYNNEI. The CDR3 spells CASSDRGRRTEAFF. The CDR3 coding sequence is TGTGCCAGCAGTGACAGGGGGCGACGCACTGAAGCTTTCTTT.

V is TRBV7-8 and J is TRBJ1-2; D is perhaps TRBD1 (5 bases). V lost 2 bases to trimming and J lost 2 bases, with 15 bases between them. The germline CDR1 and CDR2 sequences are SGHVS and FQNEAQ. This CDR3 contains 16 residues. CDR3 residues: CASSLLLGSGNYGYTF. In DNA form, the CDR3 reads TGTGCCAGCAGCTTATTATTAGGATCAGGGAACTATGGCTACACCTTC.

This clonotype was recorded many times. The chain is built from TRBV11-1 and TRBJ2-7; unclear D gene. This CDR3 spans 12 amino acids. CDR1 and CDR2 from the germline V gene are SGHAT and FQDESV (reference sequence). V was clipped by 3 bases and J by 6 bases, with 9 bases between them. The CDR3 bases are TGTGCCAGCAGCTTGGTTCGCTCCGAGCAGTACTTC. This sequence encodes CASSLVRSEQYF.

The table lists this clonotype with many counts. The genes are TRBV7-9 and TRBJ2-5; D gene uncertain. With 4 bases removed from V and 5 bases from J, the gap between germline ends came to 14 bases. CDR3 length: 14 amino acids. Per the germline V gene, CDR1 is SEHNR and CDR2 is FQNEAQ (reference sequence). CDR3 sequence reads: CASSSTRVLETQYF. CDR3 coding DNA: TGTGCCAGCAGCTCCACACGAGTTTTGGAGACCCAGTACTTC.

This clonotype was seen ten or more times. Given a much more abundant clone one base away, this may be a read error. CDR3: CASSYGPGELFF. CDR3 nucleotides: TGTGCCAGCAGTTACGGGCCCGGGGAGCTGTTTTTT. V is TRBV27 and J is TRBJ2-2, with D unresolved. The CDR3 has 12 amino acids. The V gene lost 4 bases and the J gene lost 6 bases, with 6 bases spanning the gap. The germline V gene encodes CDR1 MNHEY and CDR2 SMNVEV (reference sequence).

This clonotype was seen more than once but under ten times. Compared with germline, one end of the junction differs, possibly owing to a read error. This chain links TRBV5-8 with TRBJ2-7, with a possible D match to TRBD2 (6 bases). From germline, CDR1 is SGHTS and CDR2 YDEGEE. The CDR3 is made up of 15 amino acids. DNA of the CDR3: TGTGCCAGCACCTTGGGGGGTGTTGGCTCCTACGAGCAGTACTTC. Its translation is CASTLGGVGSYEQYF.

The table lists this clonotype with many counts. The chain has TRBV12-3 or TRBV12-4 and TRBJ1-5, with no clear D. This CDR3 spans 13 amino acids. V was clipped by 3 bases and J by 7 bases, with 10 bases between them. The CDR3: CASSLPGNQPQHF. DNA for the CDR3: TGTGCCAGCAGTTTGCCAGGAAACCAGCCCCAGCATTTT.

This clonotype was detected ten times or more. The chain recombines TRBV18 with TRBJ1-5; 8 nucleotides match TRBD1. The V segment lost 4 bases and the J segment 3 bases; nucleotides outside the gene matches: 5. Germline CDR1 and CDR2: KGHSH and LQKENI. CDR3 length: 15 residues. The CDR3 here is CASSLPGQANQPQHF. CDR3 DNA: TGTGCCAGCTCACTACCGGGACAGGCCAATCAGCCCCAGCATTTT.

The gene calls are TRBV12-3 or TRBV12-4 and TRBJ1-5, with TRBD1 matching over 8 bases. V trimming: 6 bases; J trimming: 4 bases; junction bases outside the gene matches: 8. CDR3 length: 15 amino acids. CDR3 protein: CASRSGQGKNQPQHF. DNA of the CDR3: TGTGCCAGCAGATCCGGACAGGGTAAAAATCAGCCCCAGCATTTT.

This clonotype was counted at least ten times. V gene TRBV6-5 combines with J gene TRBJ1-2; no clear D. This CDR3 contains 13 residues. Between the trimmed V and J ends, which lost 7 bases and 3 bases, there was a span of 12 bases. CDR1 and CDR2 from the germline V gene are MNHEY and SVGAGI. The CDR3 nucleotides read TGTGCCAGCAAGGGTCGAGAATACTATGGCTACACCTTC. Encoded protein: CASKGREYYGYTF.

This clonotype has at least ten counts. The V and J genes are TRBV6-5 and TRBJ1-6; D not certain. This CDR3 comprises 17 residues. The germline CDR1 and CDR2 sequences are MNHEY and SVGAGI. Deletions cut 0 bases from V and 7 bases from J, with 16 bases between. In nucleotides, the CDR3 is TGTGCCAGCAGTTACTCGGCACTGCTTAGCTTAAATTCACCCCTCCACTTT. This gives the protein CASSYSALLSLNSPLHF.

In this sample, this clonotype turned up many times. The V call is TRBV19, the J call TRBJ2-3; perhaps TRBD1 as D (5 bases). The CDR3 is made up of 13 amino acids. V lost 5 bases to trimming and J lost 10 bases, with 16 bases between them. In germline, CDR1 is LNHDA, CDR2 SQIVND (reference sequence). CDR3 nucleotides: TGTGCCAGTAGTTCTGAGAACAGGCTGGCGCAGTATTTT. This encodes CASSSENRLAQYF.

This clonotype has at least ten counts. The rearrangement uses TRBV7-3 and TRBJ2-5; 12 bases are a match to TRBD2. The V segment lost 5 bases and the J segment 3 bases; nucleotides outside the gene matches: 1. The germline CDR1 and CDR2 sequences are SGHTA and FQGTGA. CDR3 length equals 14 residues. The CDR3 region has the DNA TGTGCCAGCAGCCCTAGCGGGGGGGAAGAGACCCAGTACTTC. This sequence encodes CASSPSGGEETQYF.

Many counts were recorded for this clonotype. This CDR3 is CASRSRGMNTGELFF. In DNA, the CDR3 is TGTGCCAGCAGATCCAGGGGGATGAACACCGGGGAGCTGTTTTTT. The V gene is TRBV6-4, the J gene TRBJ2-2; 7 bases are a match to TRBD1. The germline CDR1 and CDR2 sequences are MRHNA and SNTAGT. CDR3 length: 15 residues. J gave up 1 base and V 6 bases, and 5 bases lay outside the gene matches.